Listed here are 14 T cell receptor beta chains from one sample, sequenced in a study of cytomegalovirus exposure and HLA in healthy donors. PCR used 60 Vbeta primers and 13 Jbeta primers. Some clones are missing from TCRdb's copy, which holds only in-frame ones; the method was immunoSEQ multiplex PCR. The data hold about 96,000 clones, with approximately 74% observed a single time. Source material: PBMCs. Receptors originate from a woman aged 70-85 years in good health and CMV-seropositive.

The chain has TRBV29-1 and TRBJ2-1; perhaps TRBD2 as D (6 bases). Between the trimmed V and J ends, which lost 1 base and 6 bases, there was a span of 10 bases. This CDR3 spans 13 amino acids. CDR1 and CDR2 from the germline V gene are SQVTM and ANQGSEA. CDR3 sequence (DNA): TGCAGCGTTGAAGCGGGGGTGGGCAATGAGCAGTTCTTC. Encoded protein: CSVEAGVGNEQFF.

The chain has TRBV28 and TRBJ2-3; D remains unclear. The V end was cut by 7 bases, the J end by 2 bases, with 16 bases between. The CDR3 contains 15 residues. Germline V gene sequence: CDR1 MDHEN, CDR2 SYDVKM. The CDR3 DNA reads TGTGCCAGCAACTCGCCTTCGAGGATCACAGATACGCAGTATTTT. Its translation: CASNSPSRITDTQYF.

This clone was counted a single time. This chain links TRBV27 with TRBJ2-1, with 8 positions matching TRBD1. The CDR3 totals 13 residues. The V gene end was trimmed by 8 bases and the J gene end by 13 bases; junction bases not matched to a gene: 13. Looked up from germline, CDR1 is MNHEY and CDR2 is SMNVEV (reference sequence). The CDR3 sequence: CASGRTGPRLQFF. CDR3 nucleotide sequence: TGTGCCAGCGGGAGGACAGGGCCGCGCCTTCAGTTCTTC.

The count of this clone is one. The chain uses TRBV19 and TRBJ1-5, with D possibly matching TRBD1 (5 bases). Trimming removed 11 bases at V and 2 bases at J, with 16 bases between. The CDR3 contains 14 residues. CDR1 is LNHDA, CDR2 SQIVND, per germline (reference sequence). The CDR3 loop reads CAGSRGWGNQPQHF. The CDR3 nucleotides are TGTGCCGGCTCCCGGGGGTGGGGCAATCAGCCCCAGCATTTT.

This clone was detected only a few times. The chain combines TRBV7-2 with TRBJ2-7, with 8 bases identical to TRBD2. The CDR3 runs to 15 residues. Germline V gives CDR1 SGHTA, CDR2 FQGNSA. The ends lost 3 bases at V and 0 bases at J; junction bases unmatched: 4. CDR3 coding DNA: TGTGCCAGCAGCTTTATAGCGGGGACCTCCTACGAGCAGTACTTC. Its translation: CASSFIAGTSYEQYF.

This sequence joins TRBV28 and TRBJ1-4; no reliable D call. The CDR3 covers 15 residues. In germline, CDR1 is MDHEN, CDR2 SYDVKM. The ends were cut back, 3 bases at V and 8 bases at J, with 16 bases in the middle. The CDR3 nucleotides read TGTGCCAGCAGTTTGCGACTATCTCTAGAAGAAAAACTGTTTTTT. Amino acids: CASSLRLSLEEKLFF.

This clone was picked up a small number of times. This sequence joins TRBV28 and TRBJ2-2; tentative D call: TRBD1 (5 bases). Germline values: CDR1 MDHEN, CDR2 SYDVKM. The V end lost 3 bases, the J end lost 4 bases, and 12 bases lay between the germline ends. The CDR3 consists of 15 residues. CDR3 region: CASSFQLGLTGELFF. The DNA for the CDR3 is TGTGCCAGCAGTTTTCAGTTGGGGCTCACCGGGGAGCTGTTTTTT.

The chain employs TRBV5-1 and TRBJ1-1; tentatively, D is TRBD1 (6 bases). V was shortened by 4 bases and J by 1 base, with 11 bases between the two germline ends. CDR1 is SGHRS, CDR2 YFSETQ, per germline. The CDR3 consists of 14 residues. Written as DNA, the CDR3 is TGCGCCAGCAGCCGGGACAACCCGAACACTGAAGCTTTCTTT. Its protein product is CASSRDNPNTEAFF.

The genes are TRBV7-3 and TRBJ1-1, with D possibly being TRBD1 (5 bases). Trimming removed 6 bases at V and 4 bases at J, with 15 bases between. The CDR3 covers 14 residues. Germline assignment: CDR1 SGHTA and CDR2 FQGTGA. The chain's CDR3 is CASSQGVGGTEAFF. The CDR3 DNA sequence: TGTGCCAGCAGTCAGGGAGTCGGGGGCACTGAAGCTTTCTTT.

CDR3 DNA sequence: TGCGCCAGCAGGAGAGGACAGGGCTACGAGCAGTACTTC. It yields the protein CASRRGQGYEQYF. The V and J genes are TRBV5-1 and TRBJ2-7; 8 bases are a match to TRBD1. This CDR3 has 13 amino acids. The ends lost 5 bases at V and 3 bases at J; junction bases unmatched: 4. Germline V CDR1 and CDR2: SGHRS, YFSETQ. Full variable domain (missing parts from reference TRBV5-1 and TRBJ2-7): KAGVTQTPRYLIKTRGQQVTLSCSPISGHRSVSWYQQTPGQGLQFLFEYFSETQRNKGNFPGRFSGRQFSNSRSEMNVSTLELGDSALYLCASRRGQGYEQYFGPGTRLTVT.

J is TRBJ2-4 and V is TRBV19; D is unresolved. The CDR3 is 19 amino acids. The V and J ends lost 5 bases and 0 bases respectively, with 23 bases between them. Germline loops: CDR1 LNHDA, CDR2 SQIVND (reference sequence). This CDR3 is CASSPRSLPGLLAKNIQYF. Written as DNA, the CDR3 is TGTGCCAGTAGTCCACGGTCCCTCCCAGGTCTTTTAGCCAAAAACATTCAGTACTTC.

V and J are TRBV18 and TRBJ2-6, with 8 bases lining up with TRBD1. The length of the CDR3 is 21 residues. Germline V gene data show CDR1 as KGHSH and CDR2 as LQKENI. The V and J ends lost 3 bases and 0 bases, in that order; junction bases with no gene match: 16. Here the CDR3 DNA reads TGTGCCAGCTCACCCCTATTTTTTCAGGGGGCCGACCTCTCTGGGGCCAACGTCCTGACTTTC. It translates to CASSPLFFQGADLSGANVLTF.

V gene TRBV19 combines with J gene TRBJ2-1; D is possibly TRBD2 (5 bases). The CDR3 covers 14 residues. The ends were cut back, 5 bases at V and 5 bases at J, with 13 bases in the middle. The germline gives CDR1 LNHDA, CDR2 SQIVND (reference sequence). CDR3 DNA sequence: TGTGCCAGTAGTCTACGGGAACCGAACAATGAGCAGTTCTTC. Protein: CASSLREPNNEQFF.

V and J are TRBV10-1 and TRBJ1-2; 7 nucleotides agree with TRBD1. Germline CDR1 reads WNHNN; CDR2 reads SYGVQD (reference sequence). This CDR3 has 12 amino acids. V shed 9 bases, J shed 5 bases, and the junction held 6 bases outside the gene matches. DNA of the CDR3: TGCGCCAGGGAGAAGACAGGGTATGGCTACACCTTC. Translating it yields CAREKTGYGYTF.